This TCR beta chain was recorded in a study of cytotoxic CD8 clonotypes in ibrutinib-treated CLL. Across the whole study: The group held approximately eleven relapsed/refractory and roughly 14 treatment-naive patients, with around 18 IGHV unmutated. Overall study findings and caveats: Clonality increased with ibrutinib response but returned toward baseline at progression.

CDR1 is MNHEY, CDR2 SVGAGI, per germline. V lost 2 bases and J lost 4, with 9 bases in between. This CDR3 is built from 14 residues. The intended depth for sequencing was 1 in 200,000 to 1 in 1 million T cells. Clones were read by immunoSEQ multiplex PCR, and TCRdb kept only the in-frame ones, dropping some. Of about 200,000 clones listed, approximately 75% are singletons. Details on this clone: The antigen remains undetermined.

The sequence was obtained from a human donor with chronic lymphocytic leukemia. This sample comprised PBMCs, obtained after 12 months of ibrutinib treatment. The J gene is TRBJ1-5, the V gene TRBV6-5; D might be TRBD1 (5 bases). In nucleotides, the CDR3 is TGTGCCAGCAGTTACGGCGGGGCTAATCAGCCCCAGCATTTT. Protein: CASSYGGANQPQHF.